This T cell receptor (beta chain) was sequenced for a study of cytomegalovirus exposure and HLA in healthy donors. Data came from immunoSEQ multiplex PCR; TCRdb stores just in-frame clones and leaves some out. The data hold about 200,000 clones, with about 86% observed a single time. This clone was observed a handful of times. The donors were in the roughly 110-subject validation cohort, distinct from the roughly 700-subject first cohort. The receptor was isolated from a woman younger than 35 in good health and CMV-seronegative. Sequencing used PBMCs.

CDR3 sequence reads: CASTHVGGSSYNEQFF. The CDR3 DNA reads as TGTGCCAGTACCCATGTGGGGGGAAGCTCCTACAATGAGCAGTTCTTC. This chain links TRBV19 with TRBJ2-1; perhaps TRBD2 as D (6 bases). Germline CDR1 LNHDA, CDR2 SQIVND (reference sequence). V shed 7 bases and J shed 0 bases, with 16 bases lying between them. This CDR3 is 16 amino acids long.